The entry that follows covers one TCR beta chain sequence. Its target antigen remains unknown. No base qualities exist here, and no much larger clone lies one base off it. The data were taken from a study of cytomegalovirus exposure and HLA in healthy donors (dated by TCRdb to about 2017). For the study in its entirety: According to an earlier analysis of 587 of the donors, 150 million to 200 million T cells yielded 117 million unique TCR beta sequences and about 280 Gb of sequence data. About 280 gigabases of sequencing data and 91 million or so unique TCR sequences made up an early release that covered 640 HLA-typed donors. Four to six DR-DQ haplotypes were handled as single units for association and clustering, since linkage in the cohort was strong. Rather than using new phenotypic data, the later analysis identified candidate immune exposures from TCR beta sequences and from how often those sequences occurred across donors. Donor age, sex, ethnicity and CMV serostatus were compiled together with the repertoire data. All discovery cohort repertoires had been generated using a single sequencing platform. Of the approximately 400 genotyped donors, 65% to 90% fell in the genetic ancestry cluster associated with self-reported Caucasian donors. A later analysis re-examined previously published TCR beta repertoires from more than 550 donors and added high-resolution HLA genotyping to investigate patterns of TCR occurrence. Among some 400 genotyped donors of the cohort, an average of roughly 230,000 unique TCR beta nucleotide sequences was sequenced per donor, of which about 20% were non-productive. An earlier analysis of some 500 of the donors used high-throughput TCR beta sequencing to judge whether each TCR beta V gene segment behaved as functional or pseudogenic. To predict cytomegalovirus infection status, the study brought together high-throughput TCR immunosequencing, statistical association of individual TCRs with disease status, and machine learning. In addition to the first cohort of around 670 subjects, a separate validation cohort of over 90 different subjects was used. The T cell repertoires of several hundred subjects were profiled by immunosequencing and related to cytomegalovirus serostatus. Genome-wide SNP genotypes for about 55% of the roughly 670 donors were used in a later genetic analysis, which treated that subset as a discovery cohort. Typing coverage differed by locus: A, B, C, DRB1 and DQB1 were typed in about 629-640 donors, DQA1 in roughly 510, DPA1 in 600 to 610, and DPB1 in around 490. The study was designed to test whether signatures of past pathogen exposure could be identified by cataloging public T cell receptors. Both class I and class II loci were covered by HLA typing, at four-digit resolution. General conclusions and limits of the study: In the study, 164 TCR beta chains were listed as associated with cytomegalovirus. Linkage disequilibrium might explain the correlated functional status among segregating V segments, but an unknown experimental factor could not be excluded. In vitro tests confirmed that a few of the cytomegalovirus-associated TCR beta chains recognize cytomegalovirus antigens. In a later analysis, around 15,000 TCR beta sequences were associated with specific HLA alleles at a false discovery rate of 0.05. Compared with the approximately 670-donor mean, donors in an Asian-associated ancestry cluster had fewer N-insertions in productive TCRs, according to a later genetic analysis. In a later analysis, most CMV-associated TCR beta chains were found to appear HLA-restricted, with HLA associations seemingly driven largely by CMV exposure. Assigning TCR associations to individual alleles was difficult when HLA alleles, especially DR and DQ, strongly co-occurred. Immune exposure information for the cohort was limited to CMV serostatus. In a later analysis, HLA-associated TCR beta chains showed more clonal expansion and lower generation probabilities than non-associated chains that were equally common. The classifier was reported to diagnose cytomegalovirus status with high specificity and sensitivity in both the original cohort and the validation cohort. According to a later analysis, parvovirus B19, influenza, CMV and Epstein-Barr virus appeared linked to several top co-occurrence clusters. It was suggested by the authors that the approach could potentially be generalized to other disease states and immunological phenotypes. Because HLA typing was missing for some donors at each locus, association tests included only the typed subset. In an earlier analysis of about 550 of the donors, most TCR beta V segments were observed in productive rearrangements about 90% or about 30% of the time, broadly matching IMGT annotations. In a later analysis, TCR association rates were found to vary across HLA loci, with the most associated TCRs seen for DRB1 alleles and the fewest for HLA-C alleles. Across donors, most TCR sequences were observed very rarely, whereas some public TCRs were present in many individuals. The presence/absence analyses assumed that sequencing depth was roughly uniform across donors, and that assumption may not be true. The 87-base-pair reads could not distinguish some IMGT-functional V segments, including TRBV6-2 and TRBV6-3, so those segments were excluded. An association between a missense DCLRE1C variant and V-gene and J-gene trimming of TCR beta chains was found in a later genetic analysis and replicated in an independent cohort. A further reported finding was that TCR beta sequences accurately predicted the HLA-A and HLA-B alleles for most subjects in the first cohort. A cluster of highly shared sequence variants was judged likely to represent a technical artifact of the sequencing pipeline. This cohort had only TCR beta chains sequenced, and the lack of alpha or paired-chain data limited which features could be detected. Because counts were too low, seventeen rarely observed V segments, including chromosome 9 orphons, were excluded from the earlier analysis of about 500 of the donors.

The cohort consisted of approximately 670 healthy bone marrow donors. At the time of sampling, all cohort members were nominally healthy, though unrecorded immune exposures were likely present. The donor was CMV seropositive and was included in the group of 289 seropositive cohort members. A peripheral blood sample was provided by each donor, and peripheral blood mononuclear cells were used for TCR beta sequencing. The Qiagen DNeasy Blood Extraction Kit was used to extract genomic DNA from the blood cell samples. The library was prepared using the immunoSEQ multiplex PCR assay. A mixture of 60 forward primers for TCR Vbeta segments and 13 reverse primers for TCR Jbeta segments was used in the multiplex PCR. A multiplex PCR assay on genomic DNA amplified the CDR3 region of rearranged TCR beta genes. On the Illumina HiSeq System, the amplified TCR beta libraries were sequenced as 87-base-pair reads. On the study's bioinformatics: In a later analysis, 77 million or so unique TCR beta chains were counted across the 500 to 850 repertoires, and roughly 10 million of these chains were shared by at least two donors. Raw reads were error-corrected and collapsed into unique sequences by a nearest-neighbor algorithm in which closely related sequences were merged to remove PCR and sequencing errors. Alignment of CDR3 sequences to IMGT reference sequences was used to assign V, D and J gene segments. For a sequence to be retained, a match of at least six nucleotides to both a V gene segment and a J gene segment was required. A rearrangement counted as productive if the CDR3 had no stop codons and remained in frame with V and J, and every other rearrangement counted as non-productive. Following IMGT convention, CDR3 was defined as the stretch from the second conserved V-encoded cysteine to the conserved J-encoded phenylalanine. The earlier analysis of 500 to 600 of the donors excluded sequences that lacked an unambiguous match to a single V gene segment. In an earlier analysis of several hundred of the donors, V segments were called functional above 56.7% productive rearrangements and were called segregating when the between-donor standard deviation exceeded 5%. To diagnose cytomegalovirus status from the catalog of TCR beta chain sequences, a statistical classification framework was built. A later analysis assigned V and J genes by comparing TCR nucleotide sequences with IMGT/GENE-DB human TR gene sequences. A later analysis assigned CDR3 sequences and most-parsimonious VDJ recombination scenarios with the TCRdist pipeline. In a later analysis, each TCR beta chain was defined by its CDR3 amino acid sequence together with its V-gene family, and reads lacking a unique V-gene family were excluded. To address suspected cross-contamination and a sequencing artifact, a later analysis removed approximately 590 highly shared, low-generation-probability nucleotide sequences. In a later analysis, a clonal expansion index for each public chain was calculated from normalized within-repertoire ranks of inferred template counts. In a later analysis, generation probabilities were computed with a VDJ recombination model fitted to out-of-frame rearrangements, and the resulting probabilities were checked against IGoR. In a later analysis, hypergeometric tests were used to score TCR-TCR, TCR-HLA and TCR-CMV co-occurrence, with a repertoire-size bias correction applied to TCR pairs. In a later analysis, false discovery rates were estimated by permuting HLA or CMV assignments 20 times. A later analysis grouped co-occurring TCRs with DBSCAN, adding TCRdist sequence similarity when clustering within HLA-allele-positive subsets. Repertoires with fewer than 30,000 or more than 120,000 public chains, plus five repertoires with anomalous nucleotide sharing, were excluded from co-occurrence clustering. In TCRdb, the immuneACCESS table is reduced to in-frame sequences with V and J assigned. These tables do not hold every clone; where another copy was compared, an unresolved V gene accounts for under half, and the others remain unexplained. V and J calls and clone size are copied from that table; D and trimming were computed from the DNA. A total of over 200,000 clones appear in this sample, 77% of them only once. In total, the top ten clones hold roughly 2.6% of the sample.

CDR3 length: 17 amino acids, cysteine to phenylalanine. Only CDR3 DNA remains: 51 bases, in frame from the first base. V trim: 2 bases; J trim: 1 base; unmatched bases: 6. CDR1 and CDR2, looked up from the germline V gene, are ENHRY and SYGVKD. The clonotype comes from a woman aged 60-75 years in good health and CMV-seropositive. The chain joins TRBV10-3 to TRBJ1-1, with 11 bases matching TRBD1. Sequenced: PBMCs. The bases are TGTGCCATCAGTGAGGGGGACAGGGGGAGGGGGAACACTGAAGCTTTCTTT. Its product reads: CAISEGDRGRGNTEAFF.